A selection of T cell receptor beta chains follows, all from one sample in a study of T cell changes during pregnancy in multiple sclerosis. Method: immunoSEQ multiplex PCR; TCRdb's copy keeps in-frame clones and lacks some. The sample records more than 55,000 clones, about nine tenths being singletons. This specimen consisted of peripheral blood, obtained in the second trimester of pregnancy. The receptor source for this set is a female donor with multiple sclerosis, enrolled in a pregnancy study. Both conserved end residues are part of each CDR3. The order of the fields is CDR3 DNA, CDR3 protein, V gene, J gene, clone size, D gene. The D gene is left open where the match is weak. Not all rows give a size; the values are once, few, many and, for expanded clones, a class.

CDR3nt: TGTGCCAGCAGCAAAATGTGTAAGGGGCCTGGCTACACCTTC
CDR3aa: CASSKMCKGPGYTF
v_gene: TRBV21-1
j_gene: TRBJ1-2
abundance: .
d_gene: .

CDR3nt: TGTGCCAGCAGCTTGGCTGGGAGGACGCGAGGAAACACCATATATTTT
CDR3aa: CASSLAGRTRGNTIYF
v_gene: TRBV11-1
j_gene: TRBJ1-3
abundance: .
d_gene: .

CDR3nt: TGTGCCAGCAGCTTGGGCTCGGGGGAGTGGGCCGGGGGCTACACCTTC
CDR3aa: CASSLGSGEWAGGYTF
v_gene: TRBV5-4
j_gene: TRBJ1-2
abundance: .
d_gene: .

CDR3nt: TGTGCCAGCAGTGAGACAGGGGGCTATGGCTACACCTTC
CDR3aa: CASSETGGYGYTF
v_gene: TRBV9
j_gene: TRBJ1-2
abundance: .
d_gene: TRBD1

CDR3nt: TGTGCCAGCGGGGATACAGGGGTCTACTATGGCTACACCTTC
CDR3aa: CASGDTGVYYGYTF
v_gene: TRBV2
j_gene: TRBJ1-2
abundance: once
d_gene: TRBD1

CDR3nt: TGCGCCAGCAGCCGAACAATGCGGGGGACCGCTAGCGACGAGCAGTACTTC
CDR3aa: CASSRTMRGTASDEQYF
v_gene: TRBV4-3
j_gene: TRBJ2-7
abundance: .
d_gene: TRBD2

CDR3nt: TGTGCCAGCAGCTTAAGCTCCCTGGACACCATATATTTT
CDR3aa: CASSLSSLDTIYF
v_gene: TRBV11-1
j_gene: TRBJ1-3
abundance: .
d_gene: .

CDR3nt: TGCGCCAGCAGCCCCCTCGGGGGGACCATCTCTGGAAACACCATATATTTT
CDR3aa: CASSPLGGTISGNTIYF
v_gene: TRBV5-1
j_gene: TRBJ1-3
abundance: .
d_gene: .

CDR3nt: TGTGCCAGCAGTAGGACGGAGGGGCAGCCCCAGCATTTT
CDR3aa: CASSRTEGQPQHF
v_gene: TRBV2
j_gene: TRBJ1-5
abundance: .
d_gene: .

CDR3nt: TGTGCCAGCAGCTCGTCCCCTAGAACAGCGGACGAGCAGTACTTC
CDR3aa: CASSSSPRTADEQYF
v_gene: TRBV5-8
j_gene: TRBJ2-7
abundance: .
d_gene: .

CDR3nt: TGCAGCGTATCTTACCAGGGGGCTGGGGAAAAACTGTTTTTT
CDR3aa: CSVSYQGAGEKLFF
v_gene: TRBV29-1
j_gene: TRBJ1-4
abundance: .
d_gene: TRBD1

CDR3nt: TGCAGCGGCGGTCATCGGACTGAAGCTTTCTTT
CDR3aa: CSGGHRTEAFF
v_gene: TRBV29-1
j_gene: TRBJ1-1
abundance: .
d_gene: .

CDR3nt: TGTGCCAGCAGCGACACGCGGGGGGGCCAAGAGCAGTTCTTC
CDR3aa: CASSDTRGGQEQFF
v_gene: TRBV9
j_gene: TRBJ2-1
abundance: .
d_gene: TRBD2

CDR3nt: TGTGCTAGTGACAACAGCTTCTCTGGAAACACCATATATTTT
CDR3aa: CASDNSFSGNTIYF
v_gene: TRBV12-5
j_gene: TRBJ1-3
abundance: .
d_gene: .

CDR3nt: TGTGCCTGGAGCCCTTCCGGGGAGGGTTATGATTCACCCCTCCACTTT
CDR3aa: CAWSPSGEGYDSPLHF
v_gene: TRBV30
j_gene: TRBJ1-6
abundance: .
d_gene: .

CDR3nt: TGTGCCAGCAGCTTCGGACAGGGGCTCGAAAAACTGTTTTTT
CDR3aa: CASSFGQGLEKLFF
v_gene: TRBV7-9
j_gene: TRBJ1-4
abundance: .
d_gene: TRBD1

CDR3nt: TGCAGCGTCCCGCAGGACAACCACTATGGCTACACCTTC
CDR3aa: CSVPQDNHYGYTF
v_gene: TRBV29-1
j_gene: TRBJ1-2
abundance: .
d_gene: .

CDR3nt: TGTGCCAGCAAGTTGAGGGGGCCAGATACGCAGTATTTT
CDR3aa: CASKLRGPDTQYF
v_gene: TRBV5-8
j_gene: TRBJ2-3
abundance: .
d_gene: TRBD1

CDR3nt: TGCGCCAGCAGCCAAGGGGACAGGAACACCGGGGAGCTGTTTTTT
CDR3aa: CASSQGDRNTGELFF
v_gene: TRBV4-1
j_gene: TRBJ2-2
abundance: .
d_gene: TRBD1

CDR3nt: TGTGCCAGCGCGACATTGGGTAATGAAAAACTGTTTTTT
CDR3aa: CASATLGNEKLFF
v_gene: TRBV28
j_gene: TRBJ1-4
abundance: .
d_gene: .

CDR3nt: TGTGCCAGCAGTTCTCCCCGGGGGGGTCCCTGGGGCTACACCTTC
CDR3aa: CASSSPRGGPWGYTF
v_gene: TRBV28
j_gene: TRBJ1-2
abundance: .
d_gene: .

CDR3nt: TGCGCCAGCAGCCCGGGACTAGCGTCCTACGAGCAGTACTTC
CDR3aa: CASSPGLASYEQYF
v_gene: TRBV4-3
j_gene: TRBJ2-7
abundance: .
d_gene: TRBD2

CDR3nt: TGCAGCGTTGAACAAAATTGGAGTGATGGCTACACCTTC
CDR3aa: CSVEQNWSDGYTF
v_gene: TRBV29-1
j_gene: TRBJ1-2
abundance: few
d_gene: .

CDR3nt: TGCGCCAGCAGCCAGGAGACTAGGTGGGGAGAGACCCAGTACTTC
CDR3aa: CASSQETRWGETQYF
v_gene: TRBV4-3
j_gene: TRBJ2-5
abundance: .
d_gene: .

CDR3nt: TGTGCCAGCAGTTACTCGAGGCACCACCACGAGCAGTACTTC
CDR3aa: CASSYSRHHHEQYF
v_gene: TRBV6-5
j_gene: TRBJ2-7
abundance: .
d_gene: .

CDR3nt: TGCGCCAGCAGCAGGGGACAGTCCTCTGGAAACACCATATATTTT
CDR3aa: CASSRGQSSGNTIYF
v_gene: TRBV4-3
j_gene: TRBJ1-3
abundance: once
d_gene: TRBD1

CDR3nt: TGTGCCAGCAGCTCCGGACTAGCGGGGGGGCCGGAGTCGGGGGAGCTGTTTTTT
CDR3aa: CASSSGLAGGPESGELFF
v_gene: TRBV13
j_gene: TRBJ2-2
abundance: .
d_gene: TRBD2

CDR3nt: TGTGCCAGCAGCTTACGTCTTTCCAGGGGGCATCGCTATGGCTACACCTTC
CDR3aa: CASSLRLSRGHRYGYTF
v_gene: TRBV7-2
j_gene: TRBJ1-2
abundance: .
d_gene: TRBD1

CDR3nt: TGCGCCAGCAGCTTTGCAGCTGGGGGGGTAGGTGTTGAAGCTTTCTTT
CDR3aa: CASSFAAGGVGVEAFF
v_gene: TRBV5-1
j_gene: TRBJ1-1
abundance: .
d_gene: .

CDR3nt: TGTGCCAGCAGCTTAAGGAGGTCGGAGGCCTACAATGAGCAGTTCTTC
CDR3aa: CASSLRRSEAYNEQFF
v_gene: TRBV7-6
j_gene: TRBJ2-1
abundance: .
d_gene: .

CDR3nt: TGTGCCATCAGTGAGTCGACCAGGGGGGGCTACACCTTC
CDR3aa: CAISESTRGGYTF
v_gene: TRBV10-3
j_gene: TRBJ1-2
abundance: .
d_gene: TRBD1

CDR3nt: TGTGCCAGCGCCAGAGGGTACGGCAGGGGAGACAATGAGCAGTTCTTC
CDR3aa: CASARGYGRGDNEQFF
v_gene: TRBV27
j_gene: TRBJ2-1
abundance: .
d_gene: .

CDR3nt: TGTGCCAGTACCATCAGGCACCAGAACACTGAAGCTTTCTTT
CDR3aa: CASTIRHQNTEAFF
v_gene: TRBV19
j_gene: TRBJ1-1
abundance: .
d_gene: .